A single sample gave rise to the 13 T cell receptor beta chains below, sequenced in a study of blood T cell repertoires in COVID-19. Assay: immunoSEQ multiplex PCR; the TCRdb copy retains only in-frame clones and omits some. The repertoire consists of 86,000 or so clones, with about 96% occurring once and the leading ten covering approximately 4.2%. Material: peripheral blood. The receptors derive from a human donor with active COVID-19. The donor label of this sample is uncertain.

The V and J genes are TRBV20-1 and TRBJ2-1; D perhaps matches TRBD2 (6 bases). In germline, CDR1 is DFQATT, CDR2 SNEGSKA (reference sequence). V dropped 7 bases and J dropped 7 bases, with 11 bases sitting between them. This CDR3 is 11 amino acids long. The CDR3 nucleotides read TGCAGTGTTATGGGGAGGAATGAGCAGTTCTTC. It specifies CSVMGRNEQFF.

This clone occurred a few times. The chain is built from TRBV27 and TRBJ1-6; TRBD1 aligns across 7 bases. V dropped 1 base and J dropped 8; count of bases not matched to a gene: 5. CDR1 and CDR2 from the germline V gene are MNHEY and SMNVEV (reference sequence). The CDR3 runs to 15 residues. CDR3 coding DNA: TGTGCCAGCAGTTTATGGGTCAGGGGGGATTCACCCCTCCACTTT. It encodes CASSLWVRGDSPLHF.

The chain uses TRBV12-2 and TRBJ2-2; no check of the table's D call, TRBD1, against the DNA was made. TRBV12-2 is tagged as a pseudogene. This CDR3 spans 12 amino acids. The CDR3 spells CASRLSIGELFF. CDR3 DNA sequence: TGTGCAAGTCGCTTATCCATCGGGGAGCTGTTTTTT.

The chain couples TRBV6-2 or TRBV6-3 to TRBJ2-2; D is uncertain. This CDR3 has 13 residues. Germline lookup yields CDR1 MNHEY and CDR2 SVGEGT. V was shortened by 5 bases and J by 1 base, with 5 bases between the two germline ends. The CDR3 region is CASSPRNTGELFF. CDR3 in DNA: TGTGCCAGCAGTCCGAGGAACACCGGGGAGCTGTTTTTT.

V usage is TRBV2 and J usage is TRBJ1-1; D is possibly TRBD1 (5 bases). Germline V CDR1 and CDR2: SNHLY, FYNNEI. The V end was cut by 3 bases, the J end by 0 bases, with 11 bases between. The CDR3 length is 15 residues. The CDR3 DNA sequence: TGTGCCAGCAGTGAGGGCAGGGCATTGAACACTGAAGCTTTCTTT. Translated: CASSEGRALNTEAFF.

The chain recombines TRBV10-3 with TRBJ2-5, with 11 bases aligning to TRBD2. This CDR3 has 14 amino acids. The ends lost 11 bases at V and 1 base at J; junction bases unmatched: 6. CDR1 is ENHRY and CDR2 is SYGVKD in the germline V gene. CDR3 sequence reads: CAVGTSGIQETQYF. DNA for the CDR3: TGTGCCGTTGGGACTAGCGGAATCCAAGAGACCCAGTACTTC.

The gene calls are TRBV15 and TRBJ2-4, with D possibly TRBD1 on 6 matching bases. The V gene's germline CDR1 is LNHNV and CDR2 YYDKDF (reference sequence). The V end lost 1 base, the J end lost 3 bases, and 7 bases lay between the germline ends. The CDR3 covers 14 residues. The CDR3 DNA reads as TGTGCCACCAGCAGAGTAGGGGGCAAAAACATTCAGTACTTC. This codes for CATSRVGGKNIQYF.

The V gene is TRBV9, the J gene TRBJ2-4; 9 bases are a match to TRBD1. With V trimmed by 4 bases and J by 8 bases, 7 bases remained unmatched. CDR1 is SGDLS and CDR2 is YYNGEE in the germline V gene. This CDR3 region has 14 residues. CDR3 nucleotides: TGTGCCAGCAGCCCAGGGACAGGGACGCACATTCAGTACTTC. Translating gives CASSPGTGTHIQYF.

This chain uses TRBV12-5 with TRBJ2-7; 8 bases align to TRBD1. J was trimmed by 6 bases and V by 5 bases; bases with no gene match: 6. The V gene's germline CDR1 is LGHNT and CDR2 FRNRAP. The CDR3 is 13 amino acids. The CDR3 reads CASGRGQGTEQYF. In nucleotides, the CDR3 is TGTGCTAGTGGTCGAGGACAGGGTACCGAGCAGTACTTC.

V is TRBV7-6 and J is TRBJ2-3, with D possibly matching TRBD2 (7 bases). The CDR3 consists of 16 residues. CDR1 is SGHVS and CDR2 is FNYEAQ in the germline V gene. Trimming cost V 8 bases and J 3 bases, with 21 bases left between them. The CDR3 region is CASHPGRGRWTDTQYF. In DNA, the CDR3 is TGTGCCAGCCACCCGGGGCGGGGGCGATGGACAGATACGCAGTATTTT.

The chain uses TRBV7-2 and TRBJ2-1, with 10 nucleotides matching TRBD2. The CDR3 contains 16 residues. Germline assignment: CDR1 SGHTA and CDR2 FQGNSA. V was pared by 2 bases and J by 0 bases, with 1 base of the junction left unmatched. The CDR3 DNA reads TGTGCCAGCAGCTTACCTAGCGGGAGCTCCTACAATGAGCAGTTCTTC. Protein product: CASSLPSGSSYNEQFF.

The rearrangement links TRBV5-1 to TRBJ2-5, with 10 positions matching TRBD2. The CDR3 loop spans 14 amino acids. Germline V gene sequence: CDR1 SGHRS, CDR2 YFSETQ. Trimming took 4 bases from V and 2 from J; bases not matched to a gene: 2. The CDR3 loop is CASSGTSAQETQYF. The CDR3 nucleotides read TGCGCCAGCAGCGGGACTAGCGCTCAAGAGACCCAGTACTTC.

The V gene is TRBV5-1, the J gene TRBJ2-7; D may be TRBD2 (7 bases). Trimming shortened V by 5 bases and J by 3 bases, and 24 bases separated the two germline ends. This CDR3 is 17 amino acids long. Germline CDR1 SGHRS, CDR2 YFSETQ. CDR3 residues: CASRAGFEGGPNYEQYF. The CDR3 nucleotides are TGCGCCAGCAGAGCCGGGTTTGAGGGGGGGCCAAACTACGAGCAGTACTTC. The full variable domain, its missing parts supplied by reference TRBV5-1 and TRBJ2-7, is KAGVTQTPRYLIKTRGQQVTLSCSPISGHRSVSWYQQTPGQGLQFLFEYFSETQRNKGNFPGRFSGRQFSNSRSEMNVSTLELGDSALYLCASRAGFEGGPNYEQYFGPGTRLTVT.